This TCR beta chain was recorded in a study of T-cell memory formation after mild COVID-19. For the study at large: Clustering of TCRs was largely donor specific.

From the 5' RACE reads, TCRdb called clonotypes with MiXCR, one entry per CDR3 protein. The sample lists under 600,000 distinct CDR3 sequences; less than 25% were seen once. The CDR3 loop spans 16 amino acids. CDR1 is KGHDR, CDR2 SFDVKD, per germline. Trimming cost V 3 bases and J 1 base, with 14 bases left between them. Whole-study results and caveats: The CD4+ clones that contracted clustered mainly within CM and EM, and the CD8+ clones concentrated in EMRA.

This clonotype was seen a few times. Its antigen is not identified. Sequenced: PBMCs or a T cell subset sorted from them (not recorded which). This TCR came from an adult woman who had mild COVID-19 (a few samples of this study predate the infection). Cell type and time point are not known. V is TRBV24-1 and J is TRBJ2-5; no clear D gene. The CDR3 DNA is TGTGCCACCAGTGATCAGCAAGGACCCCTCCAAGAGACCCAGTACTTC. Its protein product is CATSDQQGPLQETQYF.